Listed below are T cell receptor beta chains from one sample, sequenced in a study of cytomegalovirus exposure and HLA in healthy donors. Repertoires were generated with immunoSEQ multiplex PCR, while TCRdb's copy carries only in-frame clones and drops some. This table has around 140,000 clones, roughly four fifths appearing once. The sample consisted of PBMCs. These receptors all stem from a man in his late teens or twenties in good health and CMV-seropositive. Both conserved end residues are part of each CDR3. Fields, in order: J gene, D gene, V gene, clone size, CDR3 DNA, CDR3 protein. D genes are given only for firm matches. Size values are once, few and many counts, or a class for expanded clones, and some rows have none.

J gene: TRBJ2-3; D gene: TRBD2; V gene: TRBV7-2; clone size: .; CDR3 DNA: TGTGCCAGCAGCTCATTTAGCGGGAATGCAGATACGCAGTATTTT; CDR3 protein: CASSSFSGNADTQYF
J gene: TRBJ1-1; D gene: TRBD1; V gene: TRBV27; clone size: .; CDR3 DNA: TGTGCCAGCAGTTTACAGGGGGGACAGGGGCGCCCCCTCCTCAGGCTGGCGCAAGCTTTCTTT; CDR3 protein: CASSLQGGQGRPLLRLAQAFF
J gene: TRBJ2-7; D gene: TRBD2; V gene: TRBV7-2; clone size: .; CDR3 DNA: TGTGCCAGCAGCACTCCCCGTAGATTAGCGGGGGGCTACGAGCAGTACTTC; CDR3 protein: CASSTPRRLAGGYEQYF
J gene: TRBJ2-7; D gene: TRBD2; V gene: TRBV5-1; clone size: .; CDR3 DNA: TGCGCCAGCAGCTCGGGGACTAGCGGGAGCAACGAGCAGTACTTC; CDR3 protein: CASSSGTSGSNEQYF
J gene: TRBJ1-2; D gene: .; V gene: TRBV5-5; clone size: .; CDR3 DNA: TGTGCCAGCAGCCTGGGTGGCAACTATGGCTACACCTTC; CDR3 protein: CASSLGGNYGYTF
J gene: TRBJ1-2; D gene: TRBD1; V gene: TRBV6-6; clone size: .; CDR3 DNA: TGTGCCAGCACCATGGGACAGGGGGCGAGAGGCTACACCTTC; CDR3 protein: CASTMGQGARGYTF
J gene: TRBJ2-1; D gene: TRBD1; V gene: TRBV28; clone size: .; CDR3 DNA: TGTGCCAGCAGCCTCGGGACAGGGGATTTCAATGAGCAGTTCTTC; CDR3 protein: CASSLGTGDFNEQFF
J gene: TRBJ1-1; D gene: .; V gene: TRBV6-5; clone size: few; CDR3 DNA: TGTGCCAGCAGGGCGGACAGAGCGAACACTGAAGCTTTCTTT; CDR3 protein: CASRADRANTEAFF
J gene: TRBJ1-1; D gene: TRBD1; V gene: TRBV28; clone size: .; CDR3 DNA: TGTGCCAGCAGCTCTCTATACCTCGGACAGGGTAACACTGAAGCTTTCTTT; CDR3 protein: CASSSLYLGQGNTEAFF
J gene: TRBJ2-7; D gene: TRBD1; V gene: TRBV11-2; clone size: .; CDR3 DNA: TGTGCCAGCAGCTTCCCAACAGGGGGGTTTAGGAACGAGCAGTACTTC; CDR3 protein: CASSFPTGGFRNEQYF
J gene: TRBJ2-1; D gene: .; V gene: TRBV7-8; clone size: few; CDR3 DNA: TGTGCCAGCAGCCTCGGGGGAGGGGGTTACAATGAGCAGTTCTTC; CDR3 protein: CASSLGGGGYNEQFF
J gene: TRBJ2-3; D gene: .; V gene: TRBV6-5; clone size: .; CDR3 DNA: TGTGCCAGCAGACGCCCCGTGACACTCACAGATACGCAGTATTTT; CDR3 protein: CASRRPVTLTDTQYF
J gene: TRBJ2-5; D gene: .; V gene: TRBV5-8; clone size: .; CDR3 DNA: TGTGCCAGCAGCTCAACAGGGGGGGAAGAGACCCAGTACTTC; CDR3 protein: CASSSTGGEETQYF
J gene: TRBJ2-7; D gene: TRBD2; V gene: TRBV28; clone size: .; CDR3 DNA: TGTGCCAGCAGTTCACTAGCGGGAGGGAACGAGCAGTACTTC; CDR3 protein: CASSSLAGGNEQYF
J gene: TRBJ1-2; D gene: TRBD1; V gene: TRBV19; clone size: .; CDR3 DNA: TGTGCCAGTGAGGGCGGGACAGACTACTATGGCTACACCTTC; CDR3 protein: CASEGGTDYYGYTF
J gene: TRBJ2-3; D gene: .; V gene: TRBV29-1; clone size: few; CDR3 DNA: TGCAGCGTTGGCGGGACTGCAAAGATCACAGATACGCAGTATTTT; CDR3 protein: CSVGGTAKITDTQYF
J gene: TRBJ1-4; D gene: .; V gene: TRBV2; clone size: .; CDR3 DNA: TGTGCCAGCAGTGAACGGGGGGGTGCTGAAAAACTGTTTTTT; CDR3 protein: CASSERGGAEKLFF
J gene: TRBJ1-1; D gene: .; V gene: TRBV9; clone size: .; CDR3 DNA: TGTGCCAGCCAAGCCGGTCGGGTCAGTTCCACTGAAGCTTTCTTT; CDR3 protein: CASQAGRVSSTEAFF
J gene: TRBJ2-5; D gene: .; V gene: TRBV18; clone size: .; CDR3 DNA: TGTGCCAGCTCACCACTTTGGGACAATCAAGAGACCCAGTACTTC; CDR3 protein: CASSPLWDNQETQYF
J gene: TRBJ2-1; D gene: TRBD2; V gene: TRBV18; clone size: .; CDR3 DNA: TGTGCCAGCTCACCAGGGCTAGCGGGAGGAGGAAATGAGCAGTTCTTC; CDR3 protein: CASSPGLAGGGNEQFF
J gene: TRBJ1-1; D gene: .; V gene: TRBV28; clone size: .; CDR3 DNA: TGTGCCAGCAGCTCGCGCAGGGGTTTATCTGAAGCTTTCTTT; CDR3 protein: CASSSRRGLSEAFF
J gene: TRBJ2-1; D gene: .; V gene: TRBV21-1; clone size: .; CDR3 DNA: TGTGCCAGCAGCCCTGAACGACCGGGACAGGGACACAATGAGCAGTTCTTC; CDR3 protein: CASSPERPGQGHNEQFF
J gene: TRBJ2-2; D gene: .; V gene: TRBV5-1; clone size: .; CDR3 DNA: TGCGCCAGCAGCTTTCGTGGCGGGTTCACCGGGGAGCTGTTTTTT; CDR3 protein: CASSFRGGFTGELFF
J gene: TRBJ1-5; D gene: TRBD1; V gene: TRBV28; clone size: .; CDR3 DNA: TGTGCCAGCAGTCCGGGGACAGGGGTGGCTCAGCCCCAGCATTTT; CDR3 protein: CASSPGTGVAQPQHF
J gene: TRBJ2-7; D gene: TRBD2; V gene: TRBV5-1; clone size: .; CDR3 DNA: TGCGCCAGCAGCTTGGCCGGGGACTACCTGTATCAGCAGTACTTC; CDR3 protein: CASSLAGDYLYQQYF
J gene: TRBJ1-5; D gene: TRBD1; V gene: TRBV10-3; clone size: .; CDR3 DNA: TGTGCCATCAGAGCGACAGGGCCGCCCCTCAATCAGCCCCAGCATTTT; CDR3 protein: CAIRATGPPLNQPQHF
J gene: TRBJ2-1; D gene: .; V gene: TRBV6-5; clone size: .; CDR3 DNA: TGTGCCAGCAGGTCACTATATCCTGATGAGCAGTTCTTC; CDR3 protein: CASRSLYPDEQFF
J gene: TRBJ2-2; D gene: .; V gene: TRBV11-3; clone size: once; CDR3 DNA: TGTGCCAGCAGCTTAGATGGTCTAGCAGGAGGCAACACTGGGGAGCTGTTTTTT; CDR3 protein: CASSLDGLAGGNTGELFF
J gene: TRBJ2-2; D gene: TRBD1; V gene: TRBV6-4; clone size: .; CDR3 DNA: TGTGCCAGCAGTGACTCGAGGGCGGGACAGGGATACACCGGGGAGCTGTTTTTT; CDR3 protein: CASSDSRAGQGYTGELFF
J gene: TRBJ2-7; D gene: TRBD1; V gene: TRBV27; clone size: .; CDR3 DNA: TGTGCCAGCAGTGTTAGGACAGGGGGCTCCTACGAGCAGTACTTC; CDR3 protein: CASSVRTGGSYEQYF
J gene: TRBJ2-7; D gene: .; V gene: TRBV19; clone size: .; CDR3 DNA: TGTGCCAGTAGAGGAGCGATACCCTACGAGCAGTACTTC; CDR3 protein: CASRGAIPYEQYF
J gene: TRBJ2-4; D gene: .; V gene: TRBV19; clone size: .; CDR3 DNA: TGTGCCAGTACCGCGGGGGCCAAAAACATTCAGTACTTC; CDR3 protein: CASTAGAKNIQYF
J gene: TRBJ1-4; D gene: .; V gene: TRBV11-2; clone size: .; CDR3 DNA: TGTGCCAGCAGCTCAATTGGAGCAACTAGTGAAAAACTGTTTTTT; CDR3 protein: CASSSIGATSEKLFF
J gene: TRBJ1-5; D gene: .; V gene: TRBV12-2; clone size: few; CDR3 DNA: TGTGCAAGCAACTGGGACTCGATAACTGTAAGCAATCAGCCCCAGCATTTT; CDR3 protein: CASNWDSITVSNQPQHF
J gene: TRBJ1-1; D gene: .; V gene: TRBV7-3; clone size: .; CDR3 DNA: TGTGCCAGCAGCTTAGGCCCCGACAGAATGAACACTGAAGCTTTCTTT; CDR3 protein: CASSLGPDRMNTEAFF
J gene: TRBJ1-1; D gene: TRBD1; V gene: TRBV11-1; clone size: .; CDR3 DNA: TGTGCCAGCAGCTTCCGGGACAGGGGGCAGGGTGAAGCTTTCTTT; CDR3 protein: CASSFRDRGQGEAFF
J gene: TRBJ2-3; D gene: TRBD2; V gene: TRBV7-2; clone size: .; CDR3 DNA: TGTGCCAGCAGCCAATCTCGACTAGCGGGCCGTAAAGATACGCAGTATTTT; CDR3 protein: CASSQSRLAGRKDTQYF
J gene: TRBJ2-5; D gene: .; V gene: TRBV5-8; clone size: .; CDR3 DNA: TGTGCCAGCAGCCTCGGCCAAGGAGTAGAGACCCAGTACTTC; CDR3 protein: CASSLGQGVETQYF
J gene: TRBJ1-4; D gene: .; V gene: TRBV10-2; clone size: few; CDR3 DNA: TGCGCCAGCAGGTTCAGTGCAACTAATGAAAAACTGTTTTTT; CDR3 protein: CASRFSATNEKLFF
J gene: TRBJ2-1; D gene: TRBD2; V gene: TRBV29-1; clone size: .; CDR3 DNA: TGCAGCGTTGCGGGAGGGCCAACCTACAATGAGCAGTTCTTC; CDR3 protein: CSVAGGPTYNEQFF
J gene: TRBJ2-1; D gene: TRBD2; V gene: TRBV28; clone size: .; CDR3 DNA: TGTGCCAGCAGTTCCTCCACTAGCGGGAGCTTCAATGAGCAGTTCTTC; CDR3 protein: CASSSSTSGSFNEQFF
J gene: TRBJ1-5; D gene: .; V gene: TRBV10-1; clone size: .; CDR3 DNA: TGCGCCAGCAGGCCCCTAGGTCATAGCAATCAGCCCCAGCATTTT; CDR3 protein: CASRPLGHSNQPQHF
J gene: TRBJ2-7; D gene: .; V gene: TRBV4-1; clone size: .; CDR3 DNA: TGCGCCAGCAGCCAAGACTTAGATTCCTACGAGCAGTACTTC; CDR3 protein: CASSQDLDSYEQYF
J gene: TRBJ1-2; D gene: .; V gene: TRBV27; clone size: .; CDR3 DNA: TGTGCCAGCAGTTTATATTTTTCTGGGCAGACTAACTATGGCTACACCTTC; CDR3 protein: CASSLYFSGQTNYGYTF
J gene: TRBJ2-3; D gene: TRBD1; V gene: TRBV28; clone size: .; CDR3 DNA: TGTGCCAGCAGTTTGGGACAGGGGGCAGATACGCAGTATTTT; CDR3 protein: CASSLGQGADTQYF
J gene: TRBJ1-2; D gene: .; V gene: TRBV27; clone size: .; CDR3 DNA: TGTGCCAGCAGTTTTGGGAGGGGCTATGGCTACACCTTC; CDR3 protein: CASSFGRGYGYTF
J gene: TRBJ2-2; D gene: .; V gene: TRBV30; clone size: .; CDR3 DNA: TGTGCCTGGAGTTATAGCGGGGAGCTGTTTTTT; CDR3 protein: CAWSYSGELFF
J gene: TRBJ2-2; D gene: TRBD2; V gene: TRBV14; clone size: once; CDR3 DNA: TGTGCCAGCAGCGTTAGTAGGGGACTAACGGTCCAGCGCCTCACCGGGGAGCTGTTTTTT; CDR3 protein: CASSVSRGLTVQRLTGELFF
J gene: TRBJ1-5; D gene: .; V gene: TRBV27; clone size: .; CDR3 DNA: TGTGCCAGCAGTTTATCAGGGGTTGGTCAGCCCCAGCATTTT; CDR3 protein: CASSLSGVGQPQHF
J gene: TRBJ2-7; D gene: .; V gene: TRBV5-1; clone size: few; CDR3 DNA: TGCGCCAGCAGCTTGGCCGCTAGTTACGAGCAGTACTTC; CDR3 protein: CASSLAASYEQYF
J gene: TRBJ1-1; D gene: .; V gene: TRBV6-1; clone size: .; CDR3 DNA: TGTGCCAGCAGTGAAGTGTCTCGGAACACTGAAGCTTTCTTT; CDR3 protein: CASSEVSRNTEAFF
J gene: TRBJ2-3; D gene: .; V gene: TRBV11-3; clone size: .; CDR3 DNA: TGTGCCAGCAGCTTAGAAGGGGTCGGGACAGATACGCAGTATTTT; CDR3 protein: CASSLEGVGTDTQYF
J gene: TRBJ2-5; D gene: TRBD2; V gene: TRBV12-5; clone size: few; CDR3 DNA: TGTGCTAGTGGGTCTAGCGGCCAAGAGACCCAGTACTTC; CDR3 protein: CASGSSGQETQYF
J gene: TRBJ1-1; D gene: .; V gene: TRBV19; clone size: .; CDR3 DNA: TGTGCCAGTTCGATCCGGGGATCTGAAGCTTTCTTT; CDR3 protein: CASSIRGSEAFF
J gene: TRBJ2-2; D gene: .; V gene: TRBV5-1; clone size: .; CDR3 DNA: TGCGCCAGCAACGCCCAGGGTCCCGGGGAGCTGTTTTTT; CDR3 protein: CASNAQGPGELFF